The next 16 T cell receptor beta chains were all read from a single sample in a study of cytomegalovirus exposure and HLA in healthy donors. The PCR was carried out with 60 Vbeta primers and 13 Jbeta primers. Libraries were prepared by immunoSEQ multiplex PCR; TCRdb keeps only in-frame clonotypes and omits some of them. The table has around 230,000 clones, 60% to 80% seen once; the top ten hold less than 2%. The sequencing input was PBMCs. Every receptor here comes from a male donor in good health and CMV-seronegative.

The rearrangement uses TRBV2 and TRBJ2-7, with 9 bases fitting TRBD1. The CDR3 runs 12 residues. Trimming took 6 bases from V and 6 from J; bases not matched to a gene: 3. Germline V lookup: CDR1 SNHLY, CDR2 FYNNEI. CDR3 bases: TGTGCCAGCAGGGACAGGGGACCCGAGCAGTACTTC. Encoded protein: CASRDRGPEQYF.

The chain employs TRBV4-3 and TRBJ2-2; no clear D gene. Germline assignment: CDR1 LGHNA and CDR2 YSLEER. The CDR3 sequence is 15 residues long. Trimming left V 5 bases short and J 1 base short, with 11 bases between. The CDR3 DNA is TGCGCCAGCAGCTACCTGACGGGGAACACCGGGGAGCTGTTTTTT. This gives the protein CASSYLTGNTGELFF.

The chain carries TRBV5-4 and TRBJ2-7; 12 nucleotides line up with TRBD1. Trimming cost V 3 bases and J 5 bases; bases outside gene matches: 6. In germline, CDR1 is SGHNT, CDR2 YYREEE (reference sequence). CDR3 size: 15 residues. In nucleotides, the CDR3 is TGTGCCAGCAGCTCCCCGGGACAGGGGGCCCACGAGCAGTACTTC. This encodes CASSSPGQGAHEQYF.

This clone showed up just a few times. The gene calls are TRBV5-1 and TRBJ1-2; D perhaps matches TRBD1 (6 bases). Trimming removed 1 base at V and 5 bases at J, with 12 bases between. The CDR3 is 14 amino acids. Germline V CDR1 and CDR2: SGHRS, YFSETQ. The CDR3 sequence: CASSLWAGEYGYTF. CDR3 DNA sequence: TGCGCCAGCAGCTTGTGGGCAGGGGAGTATGGCTACACCTTC.

The genes are TRBV7-3 and TRBJ2-2, with TRBD2 identical over 7 bases. J lost 0 bases, V lost 0 bases, and 7 bases had no gene match. The length of the CDR3 is 18 residues. Germline assignment: CDR1 SGHTA and CDR2 FQGTGA. The CDR3 bases are TGTGCCAGCAGCTTAACTGGCGGGGGACCTACGAACACCGGGGAGCTGTTTTTT. This sequence encodes CASSLTGGGPTNTGELFF. Full variable domain (rest looked up from reference TRBV7-3 and TRBJ2-2): GAGVSQTPSNKVTEKGKYVELRCDPISGHTALYWYRQSLGQGPEFLIYFQGTGAADDSGLPNDRFFAVRPEGSVSTLKIQRTERGDSAVYLCASSLTGGGPTNTGELFFGEGSRLTVL.

As regards this clone: Different DNA sequences within this sample yield the same CDR3. The J gene is TRBJ2-5, the V gene TRBV7-6; TRBD2 matches 12 bases. CDR1 is SGHVS and CDR2 is FNYEAQ in the germline V gene. The CDR3 extends over 14 amino acids. V lost 3 bases and J lost 4; bases outside the gene matches: 0. CDR3 protein: CASSLGLAGETQYF. The CDR3 DNA reads TGTGCCAGCAGCTTGGGACTAGCGGGAGAGACCCAGTACTTC. Looking up the rest from reference TRBV7-6 and TRBJ2-5 gives the full variable domain: GAGVSQSPRYKVTKRGQDVALRCDPISGHVSLYWYRQALGQGPEFLTYFNYEAQQDKSGLPNDRFSAERPEGSISTLTIQRTEQRDSAMYRCASSLGLAGETQYFGPGTRLLVL.

The CDR3 DNA follows: TGTGCCAGCAGCACACCAAGTAACCACGCGGCCCAGTACTTC. This gives the protein CASSTPSNHAAQYF. This rearrangement joins TRBV28 to TRBJ2-5; no clear D gene. The CDR3 has 14 residues. The ends were cut back, 6 bases at V and 9 bases at J, with 20 bases in the middle. CDR1 is MDHEN and CDR2 is SYDVKM in the germline V gene. The full variable domain, rest sourced from reference TRBV28 and TRBJ2-5, is DVKVTQSSRYLVKRTGEKVFLECVQDMDHENMFWYRQDPGLGLRLIYFSYDVKMKEKGDIPEGYSVSREKKERFSLILESASTNQTSMYLCASSTPSNHAAQYFGPGTRLLVL.

The CDR3, as DNA: TGTGCCAGCAGGACAGGGGGAGGTCAGCCCCAGCATTTT. This gives the protein CASRTGGGQPQHF. The rearrangement uses TRBV28 and TRBJ1-5, with 9 bases aligning to TRBD1. Germline V gene data show CDR1 as MDHEN and CDR2 as SYDVKM. CDR3 length: 13 amino acids. J lost 6 bases, V lost 6 bases, and 3 bases had no gene match.

The chain carries TRBV28 and TRBJ2-1; possibly TRBD2 for D (6 bases). In germline, CDR1 is MDHEN, CDR2 SYDVKM. This CDR3 is 17 amino acids long. The germline V and J ends were trimmed by 3 bases and 5 bases, with 20 bases remaining between them. The CDR3: CASSFPSGLDINNEQFF. The CDR3 DNA sequence: TGTGCCAGCAGTTTCCCTTCGGGACTCGACATTAACAATGAGCAGTTCTTC. The entire variable domain, with the rest obtained from reference TRBV28 and TRBJ2-1, is as follows: DVKVTQSSRYLVKRTGEKVFLECVQDMDHENMFWYRQDPGLGLRLIYFSYDVKMKEKGDIPEGYSVSREKKERFSLILESASTNQTSMYLCASSFPSGLDINNEQFFGPGTRLTVL.

V usage is TRBV27 and J usage is TRBJ2-2; 7 bases fit TRBD1. CDR3 length equals 15 residues. J lost 3 bases, V lost 5 bases, and 6 bases had no gene match. CDR1 and CDR2 from the germline V gene are MNHEY and SMNVEV (reference sequence). CDR3 in amino acids: CASSLRQGDTGELFF. CDR3 sequence (DNA): TGTGCCAGCAGTCTTCGACAGGGAGACACCGGGGAGCTGTTTTTT.

The chain recombines TRBV19 with TRBJ2-1; weak D call: TRBD2 (7 bases). Per the germline V gene, CDR1 is LNHDA and CDR2 is SQIVND (reference sequence). The V gene lost 5 bases and the J gene lost 8 bases, with 13 bases spanning the gap. This CDR3 has 13 amino acids. CDR3 sequence: CASSPRGGDEQFF. DNA of the CDR3: TGTGCCAGTAGTCCGAGAGGGGGGGATGAGCAGTTCTTC. Full variable domain (missing parts from reference TRBV19 and TRBJ2-1): DGGITQSPKYLFRKEGQNVTLSCEQNLNHDAMYWYRQDPGQGLRLIYYSQIVNDFQKGDIAEGYSVSREKKESFPLTVTSAQKNPTAFYLCASSPRGGDEQFFGPGTRLTVL.

The chain couples TRBV7-2 to TRBJ1-4; TRBD1 matches 7 bases. The germline CDR1 and CDR2 sequences are SGHTA and FQGNSA. V trimming: 1 base; J trimming: 4 bases; junction bases outside the gene matches: 3. The CDR3 totals 15 residues. CDR3 nucleotides: TGTGCCAGCAGCTTAGGGGGACAGAATAATGAAAAACTGTTTTTT. Translating it yields CASSLGGQNNEKLFF.

The rearrangement links TRBV5-4 to TRBJ1-1, with D perhaps TRBD1 (6 bases). The CDR3 has 15 amino acids. V shed 0 bases and J shed 1 base, with 10 bases lying between them. Germline-derived CDR1 and CDR2 are SGHNT and YYREEE (reference sequence). The CDR3 reads CASSLASTGNTEAFF. DNA for the CDR3: TGTGCCAGCAGCTTGGCCTCGACAGGGAACACTGAAGCTTTCTTT. The variable domain in full, with the rest retrieved from reference TRBV5-4 and TRBJ1-1, is ETGVTQSPTHLIKTRGQQVTLRCSSQSGHNTVSWYQQALGQGPQFIFQYYREEENGRGNFPPRFSGLQFPNYSSELNVNALELDDSALYLCASSLASTGNTEAFFGQGTRLTVV.

The J gene is TRBJ1-3, the V gene TRBV4-3; 7 bases map to TRBD1. Unmatched junction bases numbered 1, after V lost 3 bases and J lost 2 bases. In germline, CDR1 is LGHNA, CDR2 YSLEER. The CDR3 extends over 14 amino acids. The CDR3 bases are TGCGCCAGCAGCCACGACAGGGCTGGAAACACCATATATTTT. It is translated as CASSHDRAGNTIYF.

The rearrangement uses TRBV6-5 and TRBJ2-5; possible D gene TRBD2, 5 bases. This CDR3 contains 15 residues. Trimming shortened V by 0 bases and J by 2 bases, and 10 bases separated the two germline ends. Germline CDR1 and CDR2: MNHEY and SVGAGI. CDR3 protein: CASSYSWTQQETQYF. CDR3 in DNA: TGTGCCAGCAGTTACTCCTGGACTCAACAAGAGACCCAGTACTTC.

The sample holds a few counts of this clone. CDR3 DNA sequence: TGTGCCTGGAGCATAACTGGGGGCAGTATCCTCTATGGCTACACCTTC. It translates to CAWSITGGSILYGYTF. The gene calls are TRBV30 and TRBJ1-2, with D perhaps matching TRBD1 (6 bases). Looked up from germline, CDR1 is GTSNPN and CDR2 is SVGIG (reference sequence). The CDR3 sequence is 16 residues long. Trimming took 3 bases from V and 4 from J, leaving 21 bases between them.